This T cell receptor beta chain came from a study of T-cell memory formation after mild COVID-19. Findings and limits, study-wide: There were some responding clones in pre-infection memory, which suggested that cross-reactive memory had joined. Mainly CM and EM harbored the contracting CD4+ clones; mainly EMRA harbored the CD8+ ones.

CDR3 size: 16 residues. V was shortened by 2 bases and J by 2 bases, with 10 bases between the two germline ends. The germline V gene encodes CDR1 LGHNA and CDR2 YSLEER. TCR alpha and TCR beta cDNA libraries with sample barcodes and UMIs came from 5'RACE using constant-segment primers. TCRdb itself ran the 5' RACE reads through MiXCR, one entry per CDR3 protein. This sample yields over 250,000 distinct CDR3 sequences, of which roughly 15% are seen a single time; roughly 22% belongs to the top ten. This clonotype appeared a few times. What it binds is not known. The sequence came from a man in his late teens or twenties who had mild COVID-19 (a few samples of this study predate the infection). Cell type and time point are not known. The rearrangement links TRBV4-3 to TRBJ2-6; possible D gene TRBD1, 5 bases. What was sequenced was PBMCs or a T cell subset sorted from them (not recorded which). CDR3 DNA sequence: TGCGCCAGCAGCCAAACCCAGGGAACTGGGGCCAACGTCCTGACTTTC. Protein: CASSQTQGTGANVLTF.